Following are 32 T cell receptor beta chains from one sample sequenced in a study of human T cells and chemical hapten exposure. The sample's time point: pre-sensitization, week 0. Treatment reported: therapeutic diphenylcyclopropenone sensitization with weekly scalp DPC. TCRdb called the RACE reads again in MiXCR, with one record for every CDR3 protein. The data show 40,000 or so distinct CDR3 sequences, more than 9% seen once. The sample was whole blood, taken in connection with sensitization to the hapten diphenylcyclopropenone (DPC). These TCRs come from a man aged 30 to 45 with alopecia areata. Some clones in this sample may be carry-over from other donors' samples.

The chain has TRBV7-6 and TRBJ2-5, with TRBD2 as a possible D gene (6 bases). Germline V gene sequence: CDR1 SGHVS, CDR2 FNYEAQ. V was trimmed by 3 bases and J by 4 bases, leaving 18 bases between them. This CDR3 is 16 amino acids long. CDR3 protein: CASSFGTGAVRETQYF. For the CDR3, the DNA is TGTGCCAGCAGCTTTGGGACTGGGGCAGTAAGAGAGACCCAGTACTTC.

There are many counts of this clonotype. The chain employs TRBV10-3 and TRBJ2-1; no firm D call. Germline V gene lookup returns CDR1 ENHRY and CDR2 SYGVKD. This CDR3 has 11 residues. The V end was cut by 3 bases, the J end by 5 bases, with 2 bases between. In nucleotides, the CDR3 is TGTGCCATCAGTGACCACAATGAGCAGTTCTTC. Amino acids: CAISDHNEQFF.

This clonotype was seen at least ten times. The J gene is TRBJ1-5, the V gene TRBV19; no definite D call. This CDR3 spans 13 amino acids. Trimming stripped 0 bases from V and 7 bases from J, with 7 bases between. Germline loops: CDR1 LNHDA, CDR2 SQIVND (reference sequence). CDR3 sequence reads: CASSIDVSQPQHF. The CDR3 DNA sequence: TGTGCCAGTAGTATAGATGTTTCGCAGCCCCAGCATTTT. The full variable domain, in which reference TRBV19 and TRBJ1-5 provide the parts outside the CDR3, is DGGITQSPKYLFRKEGQNVTLSCEQNLNHDAMYWYRQDPGQGLRLIYYSQIVNDFQKGDIAEGYSVSREKKESFPLTVTSAQKNPTAFYLCASSIDVSQPQHFGDGTRLSIL.

Concerning this clonotype itself: A read error may explain this, as a much larger clone is one base away. The chain links TRBV7-8 to TRBJ2-1; D remains ambiguous. The CDR3 has 15 residues. Germline lookup yields CDR1 SGHVS and CDR2 FQNEAQ. The CDR3 reads CATSSIISSYNEQFF. The CDR3 DNA sequence: TGTGCCACCAGCTCCATAATTAGCTCCTACAATGAGCAGTTCTTC.

This clonotype was counted many times. This chain links TRBV14 with TRBJ1-5; 10 positions match TRBD1. With V trimmed by 2 bases and J by 3 bases, 7 bases remained unmatched. This CDR3 is built from 17 residues. The germline V gene has CDR1 SGHDN and CDR2 FVKESK. The CDR3, as DNA: TGTGCCAGCAGCCAAATTGAGGGGACAGGGGACAATCAGCCCCAGCATTTT. Its translation is CASSQIEGTGDNQPQHF.

This clonotype was observed at least ten times. This chain joins TRBV20-1 and TRBJ2-1; D might be TRBD2 (5 bases). The CDR3 is made up of 13 amino acids. Germline V lookup: CDR1 DFQATT, CDR2 SNEGSKA (reference sequence). Trimming shortened V by 7 bases and J by 4 bases, and 14 bases separated the two germline ends. This CDR3 reads CSVRFTGYNEQFF. The CDR3, as DNA: TGCAGTGTTCGTTTTACGGGGTACAATGAGCAGTTCTTC.

The V gene is TRBV11-2, the J gene TRBJ2-1; TRBD2 might be the D (5 bases). The germline CDR1 and CDR2 sequences are SGHAT and FQNNGV. Between the trimmed V and J ends, which lost 5 bases and 11 bases, there was a span of 13 bases. There are 12 residues in the CDR3. CDR3 sequence: CASSPQGLQQFF. For the CDR3, the DNA is TGTGCCAGCAGCCCGCAAGGACTCCAGCAGTTCTTC.

J is TRBJ2-1 and V is TRBV29-1, with TRBD2 matching 7 bases. The V segment lost 0 bases and the J segment 10 bases; nucleotides outside the gene matches: 12. The germline CDR1 and CDR2 sequences are SQVTM and ANQGSEA. This CDR3 contains 15 residues. The CDR3 region is CSVEEGVAGVNEQFF. The DNA for the CDR3 is TGCAGCGTTGAAGAGGGAGTGGCGGGAGTGAACGAGCAGTTCTTC.

V gene TRBV3-1 combines with J gene TRBJ1-1; 8 bases map to TRBD1. Trimming at V came to 5 bases and at J to 4 bases, leaving 6 bases not matched to a gene. The CDR3 consists of 14 residues. The V gene's germline CDR1 is LGHDT and CDR2 YNNKEL (reference sequence). The CDR3 DNA sequence: TGTGCCAGCAGCTGGCGGACAGGGACCACTGAAGCTTTCTTT. Translated, it gives CASSWRTGTTEAFF.

Here the CDR3 reads CASSLWETEAFF. The DNA for the CDR3 is TGTGCCAGCAGTTTATGGGAGACTGAAGCTTTCTTT. The V gene is TRBV28, the J gene TRBJ1-1, with no clear D. The CDR3 has 12 residues. V was pared by 0 bases and J by 5 bases, with 4 bases between. The germline V gene encodes CDR1 MDHEN and CDR2 SYDVKM.

This clonotype occurred many times. The rearrangement links TRBV4-2 to TRBJ1-1; 11 nucleotides agree with TRBD1. The CDR3 consists of 15 residues. V dropped 5 bases and J dropped 3; count of bases not matched to a gene: 5. Germline lookup yields CDR1 LGHNA and CDR2 YNFKEQ. CDR3 residues: CASSGTGGPHTEAFF. CDR3 DNA: TGTGCCAGCAGCGGGACAGGGGGTCCTCACACTGAAGCTTTCTTT.

This clonotype has a count of ten or more. This chain joins TRBV11-3 and TRBJ2-6, with 7 bases matching TRBD2. This CDR3 comprises 16 residues. Germline-derived CDR1 and CDR2 are SGHNT and YENEEA. Germline trimming cut 4 bases from V and 2 bases from J; bases unmatched to any gene: 5. The CDR3 nucleotides are TGTGCCAGCAGCTCTAAGGGAGGGGCTGGGGCCAACGTCCTGACTTTC. Translation: CASSSKGGAGANVLTF.

Many counts were recorded for this clonotype. The CDR3 sequence is CSAVGIGNQPQHF. In DNA form, the CDR3 reads TGCAGTGCTGTCGGGATTGGGAATCAGCCCCAGCATTTT. The V call is TRBV20-1, the J call TRBJ1-5, with no clear D. CDR3 length: 13 residues. The germline V and J ends were trimmed by 5 bases and 4 bases, with 12 bases remaining between them. Germline values: CDR1 DFQATT, CDR2 SNEGSKA (reference sequence).

At least ten counts were recorded for this clonotype. This sequence joins TRBV7-9 and TRBJ2-3, with 8 bases aligning to TRBD1. Trimming at V came to 5 bases and at J to 8 bases, leaving 6 bases not matched to a gene. There are 13 residues in the CDR3. CDR1 and CDR2 (germline): SEHNR, FQNEAQ (reference sequence). In nucleotides, the CDR3 is TGTGCCAGCAGCACCGCAGGGGGCTTTACGCAGTATTTT. This codes for CASSTAGGFTQYF.

The chain couples TRBV5-1 to TRBJ2-7; the D gene is possibly TRBD1 (6 bases). Germline CDR1 and CDR2: SGHRS and YFSETQ. The CDR3 spans 15 residues. V lost 7 bases to trimming and J lost 0 bases, with 17 bases between them. In DNA, the CDR3 is TGCGCCAGCGCAATCCGGGACACAAGCTCCTACGAGCAGTACTTC. As protein: CASAIRDTSSYEQYF.

This clonotype was observed a few times. This chain connects TRBV28 to TRBJ2-7, with 8 bases matching TRBD1. V gave up 4 bases and J gave up 4 bases; unmatched junction bases: 9. CDR1 is MDHEN, CDR2 SYDVKM, per germline. This CDR3 contains 15 residues. Here the CDR3 reads CASSSPRQGYYEQYV. As DNA, the CDR3 is TGTGCCAGCAGTTCGCCGCGACAGGGGTATTACGAGCAGTACGTC.

Concerning this clonotype: A junction boundary mismatches the germline segment, possibly from a read error. CDR3 DNA: TGTGCCAGCATAAGACTAGCGGGAGGGGGGGAGCTGTTCTTC. This translates into CASIRLAGGGELFF. This rearrangement joins TRBV6-2 or TRBV6-3 to TRBJ2-1; 14 bases line up with TRBD2. CDR1 and CDR2 (germline): MNHEY, SVGEGT. The CDR3 extends over 14 amino acids.

This rearrangement joins TRBV5-5 to TRBJ1-1, with D perhaps TRBD1 (6 bases). V gave up 2 bases and J gave up 0 bases, with 8 bases separating them. This CDR3 is 14 amino acids long. In germline, CDR1 is SGHKS, CDR2 YYEKEE (reference sequence). CDR3 coding DNA: TGTGCCAGCAGCTTTCAGGGGATGAACACTGAAGCTTTCTTT. Its translation is CASSFQGMNTEAFF.

The chain uses TRBV4-2 and TRBJ2-7; 7 nucleotides agree with TRBD1. There are 11 residues in the CDR3. Trimming took 8 bases from V and 2 from J; bases not matched to a gene: 0. Germline-derived CDR1 and CDR2 are LGHNA and YNFKEQ. The CDR3 loop reads CASGQAYEQYF. The DNA of the CDR3 is TGTGCCAGCGGACAGGCCTACGAGCAGTACTTC.

This clonotype was observed many times. Here the CDR3 reads CASSKLAGVYNEQFF. The CDR3 nucleotides read TGTGCCAGCAGTAAGCTAGCGGGAGTTTACAATGAGCAGTTCTTC. The chain has TRBV6-2 or TRBV6-3 and TRBJ2-1, with TRBD2 matching 10 bases. Looked up from germline, CDR1 is MNHEY and CDR2 is SVGEGT. Trimming removed 5 bases from V and 4 bases from J; junction bases left unmatched: 5. The CDR3 runs to 15 residues.

There are many counts of this clonotype. The gene calls are TRBV12-3 or TRBV12-4 and TRBJ2-1; the D call may be TRBD1 or TRBD2 (5 bases each). V shed 5 bases and J shed 7 bases, with 12 bases lying between them. The CDR3 extends over 13 amino acids. CDR3: CASSPGTRNEQFF. CDR3 coding DNA: TGTGCCAGCAGTCCGGGGACGAGAAATGAGCAGTTCTTC.

This clonotype was counted ten times or more. J is TRBJ2-4 and V is TRBV12-3 or TRBV12-4, with D hard to call. V was clipped by 2 bases and J by 8 bases, with 10 bases between them. The CDR3 has 13 amino acids. DNA for the CDR3: TGTGCCAGCAGTTTAAGTTATGACTACATTCAGTACTTC. Its translation is CASSLSYDYIQYF.

This clonotype occurred a few times. The gene calls are TRBV7-8 and TRBJ2-7; no reliable D call. Trimming removed 5 bases from V and 2 bases from J, with 13 bases in between. Germline V lookup: CDR1 SGHVS, CDR2 FQNEAQ. This CDR3 comprises 14 residues. CDR3 nucleotides: TGTGCCAGCAGCATGACTCAAACCGCCTACGAGCAGTACGTC. Residues: CASSMTQTAYEQYV.

This clonotype came up a few times. The rearrangement links TRBV12-3 or TRBV12-4 to TRBJ1-2; no clear D gene. Trimming removed 6 bases at V and 5 bases at J, with 7 bases between. The CDR3 contains 11 residues. The CDR3 sequence: CASSSGYGYTF. The CDR3 nucleotides read TGTGCCAGCAGCTCAGGATATGGCTACACCTTC.

Turning to this clonotype: A read error may produce the germline difference seen at one junction end. The chain is built from TRBV30 and TRBJ1-1, with D unresolved. Germline V gives CDR1 GTSNPN, CDR2 SVGIG (reference sequence). CDR3 length: 14 residues. The CDR3 loop reads CAWSARAFNIEAFF. DNA for the CDR3: TGTGCCTGGAGTGCCCGGGCCTTCAACATTGAAGCTTTCTTT.

This clonotype counts as medium-sized. The chain links TRBV7-2 to TRBJ2-5; weak D call: TRBD2 (5 bases). The CDR3 has 14 residues. Germline V gene data show CDR1 as SGHTA and CDR2 as FQGNSA. The V and J ends lost 6 bases and 0 bases respectively, with 11 bases between them. The CDR3 DNA reads TGTGCCAGCAGTTCCAGCGGACACCAAGAGACCCAGTACTTC. It translates to CASSSSGHQETQYF.

This clonotype has more than one count but fewer than ten. The chain uses TRBV6-8 and TRBJ2-7; D not resolved. The V end was cut by 0 bases, the J end by 2 bases, with 11 bases between. This CDR3 is built from 15 residues. CDR1 and CDR2 from the germline V gene are MNHGY and SAAAGT. CDR3 sequence: CASSYSIRVPYEQYV. DNA of the CDR3: TGTGCCAGCAGTTACTCGATTAGAGTTCCCTACGAGCAGTACGTC.

In its sample, this clonotype was seen a few times. V usage is TRBV5-1 and J usage is TRBJ2-6; 9 bases match TRBD1. The germline gives CDR1 SGHRS, CDR2 YFSETQ. The CDR3 consists of 21 residues. The V segment lost 0 bases and the J segment 0 bases; nucleotides outside the gene matches: 13. CDR3 amino acids: CASSLAPNSGTGISGANVLTF. CDR3 sequence (DNA): TGCGCCAGCAGCTTGGCCCCTAATTCCGGGACAGGGATCTCTGGGGCCAACGTCCTGACTTTC.

The chain carries TRBV11-2 and TRBJ2-3, with 8 bases aligning to TRBD2. The CDR3 sequence is 13 residues long. The ends lost 3 bases at V and 13 bases at J; junction bases unmatched: 9. Germline CDR1 SGHAT, CDR2 FQNNGV. The CDR3 spells CASSFSRGSGEYF. The DNA of the CDR3 is TGTGCCAGCAGCTTCTCCCGCGGTAGCGGGGAGTATTTT.

The V and J genes are TRBV6-1 and TRBJ2-2; possibly TRBD1 or TRBD2 for D (5 bases each). V was clipped by 2 bases and J by 0 bases, with 10 bases between them. The CDR3 extends over 16 amino acids. From germline, CDR1 is MNHNS and CDR2 SASEGT. The CDR3 loop is CASSESRETNTGELFF. DNA for the CDR3: TGTGCCAGCAGTGAATCCAGGGAGACGAACACCGGGGAGCTGTTTTTT.

The sample holds many counts of this clonotype. The chain joins TRBV6-2 or TRBV6-3 to TRBJ1-2; no definite D call. The ends were cut back, 2 bases at V and 14 bases at J, with 12 bases in the middle. The length of the CDR3 is 11 residues. Germline V lookup: CDR1 MNHEY, CDR2 SVGEGT. The CDR3: CASSYPFEETF. The CDR3 DNA sequence: TGTGCCAGCAGTTACCCCTTTGAGGAAACCTTC.

This clonotype was recorded many times. V and J are TRBV18 and TRBJ2-3; 7 bases are a match to TRBD2. After removal of 3 bases from V and 1 base from J, the junction contained 7 bases not matched to a gene. CDR1 and CDR2 (germline): KGHSH, LQKENI. CDR3 length: 16 amino acids. The CDR3 DNA reads as TGTGCCAGCTCACCGCTAGCGGATGGGGGCACAGATACGCAGTATTTT. It encodes CASSPLADGGTDTQYF.